Each of the 31 T cell receptor beta chains below was sequenced from the same sample in a study of T-cell memory formation after mild COVID-19. TCRdb re-derived calls from the 5' RACE reads in MiXCR, one entry per CDR3 protein. The data contain hundreds of thousands of distinct CDR3 sequences, approximately 16% of them singletons. Sequencing used PBMCs or a T cell subset sorted from them (not recorded which). These receptors were collected from a man aged 18 to 29 who had mild COVID-19 (a few samples of this study predate the infection). Cell type and time point are not known.

The genes are TRBV9 and TRBJ1-1, with TRBD1 identical over 9 bases. The germline gives CDR1 SGDLS, CDR2 YYNGEE. V gave up 2 bases and J gave up 5 bases; unmatched junction bases: 10. The CDR3 is made up of 16 amino acids. The CDR3 bases are TGTGCCAGCAGCGTGAAGGGCCGGACAGGGGAAACTGAAGCTTTCTTT. Its protein product is CASSVKGRTGETEAFF.

This clonotype turned up a few times. The V call is TRBV9, the J call TRBJ2-3; D is undetermined. V lost 0 bases and J 1 base, leaving 6 bases between the germline ends. CDR3 size: 14 residues. The germline V gene has CDR1 SGDLS and CDR2 YYNGEE. The CDR3 loop is CASSVGVGTDTQYF. The CDR3 nucleotides are TGTGCCAGCAGCGTAGGAGTGGGCACAGATACGCAGTATTTT.

This chain joins TRBV10-3 and TRBJ1-6; D remains ambiguous. This CDR3 has 15 amino acids. The V gene lost 4 bases and the J gene lost 5 bases, with 12 bases spanning the gap. The germline V gene encodes CDR1 ENHRY and CDR2 SYGVKD. The chain's CDR3 is CAISGGRVDNSPLHF. CDR3 DNA sequence: TGTGCCATCAGTGGAGGGAGAGTGGATAATTCACCCCTCCACTTT.

This clonotype was detected only a few times. The chain combines TRBV20-1 with TRBJ2-1; D is unclear. The CDR3 totals 12 residues. Germline V gene data show CDR1 as DFQATT and CDR2 as SNEGSKA (reference sequence). V lost 0 bases and J 16 bases, leaving 16 bases between the germline ends. The CDR3 nucleotides read TGCAGTGCTAGAGATCGAGTCGAAACACTATTCTTC. This translates into CSARDRVETLFF.

The chain couples TRBV29-1 to TRBJ2-2, with D perhaps TRBD1 (6 bases). Germline V gene lookup returns CDR1 SQVTM and CDR2 ANQGSEA. The V gene lost 6 bases and the J gene lost 0 bases, with 17 bases spanning the gap. This CDR3 has 16 residues. The CDR3 protein is CSVRQRTDSNTGELFF. The CDR3 DNA follows: TGCAGCGTACGACAAAGGACAGACTCGAACACCGGGGAGCTGTTTTTT.

The chain employs TRBV4-2 and TRBJ1-2; no definite D call. This CDR3 comprises 13 residues. CDR1 LGHNA and CDR2 YNFKEQ come from the germline V gene. With 0 bases removed from V and 3 bases from J, the gap between germline ends came to 5 bases. CDR3 loop: CASSQEWHYGYTF. Written as DNA, the CDR3 is TGTGCCAGCAGCCAAGAGTGGCACTATGGCTACACCTTC.

The sample holds a few counts of this clonotype. The chain employs TRBV5-1 and TRBJ2-2; 8 bases are a match to TRBD1. CDR1 is SGHRS, CDR2 YFSETQ, per germline. V was clipped by 4 bases and J by 6 bases; unmatched bases: 5. The CDR3 is 14 residues long. The CDR3 is CASSRQGRAGELFF. The CDR3 DNA follows: TGCGCCAGCAGCCGACAGGGGCGGGCCGGGGAGCTGTTTTTT.

This clonotype was picked up a small number of times. The chain joins TRBV6-5 to TRBJ2-7; tentative D call: TRBD1 (7 bases). Trimming pared 6 bases from V and 1 base from J, leaving 13 bases between. Germline CDR1 is MNHEY and CDR2 is SVGAGI. The CDR3 loop spans 14 amino acids. The CDR3 DNA sequence: TGTGCCAGCAGCAGGGGGGCCGGATCCTACGAGCAGTACGTC. This sequence encodes CASSRGAGSYEQYV.

In this sample, this clonotype turned up a few times. The chain couples TRBV7-9 to TRBJ1-4, with unresolved D. CDR1 and CDR2 from the germline V gene are SEHNR and FQNEAQ (reference sequence). The CDR3 is 15 residues long. V gave up 8 bases and J gave up 0 bases, with 13 bases separating them. The CDR3 loop is CASRRFPATNEKLFF. DNA for the CDR3: TGTGCCAGCCGCAGATTCCCCGCAACTAATGAAAAACTGTTTTTT.

V is TRBV7-8 and J is TRBJ1-5; tentative D call: TRBD1 (5 bases). The V gene's germline CDR1 is SGHVS and CDR2 FQNEAQ. CDR3 size: 16 residues. The V and J ends lost 4 bases and 0 bases respectively, with 13 bases between them. The DNA for the CDR3 is TGTGCCAGCAGCTCCCAGGGTCCCAATAGCAATCAGCCCCAGCATTTT. It encodes CASSSQGPNSNQPQHF.

Concerning this clonotype: The junction departs from germline at one end; a sequencing error may be responsible. V usage is TRBV4-3 and J usage is TRBJ2-2, with a possible D match to TRBD2 (6 bases). The germline V gene has CDR1 LGHNA and CDR2 YSLEER. This CDR3 is built from 14 residues. DNA of the CDR3: TGCGCCAGCAGCCTGGCCGAGCGGGCCGGGGTGCTGTTTTTT. This sequence encodes CASSLAERAGVLFF.

This clonotype was detected only a few times. CDR3 coding DNA: TGTGCCAGCAGCTTAGACCGTTCACCCCTCCACTTT. Translated: CASSLDRSPLHF. V gene TRBV7-2 combines with J gene TRBJ1-6; D remains unclear. This CDR3 region has 12 residues. The ends were cut back, 1 base at V and 9 bases at J, with 4 bases in the middle. Germline values: CDR1 SGHTA, CDR2 FQGNSA.

J is TRBJ2-7 and V is TRBV20-1; D possibly corresponds to TRBD1 (6 bases). CDR1 and CDR2 from the germline V gene are DFQATT and SNEGSKA (reference sequence). CDR3 length equals 11 residues. V was shortened by 6 bases and J by 7 bases, with 13 bases between the two germline ends. The DNA for the CDR3 is TGCAGTGCAACCACAGGGTTTGAGCAGTACTTC. Translated: CSATTGFEQYF.

The V gene is TRBV11-3, the J gene TRBJ2-1; no reliable D call. The CDR3 is 13 amino acids. Trimming pared 5 bases from V and 9 bases from J, leaving 14 bases between. In germline, CDR1 is SGHNT, CDR2 YENEEA. CDR3 amino acids: CASSPDRQAEQFF. The CDR3 region has the DNA TGTGCCAGCAGCCCCGACCGCCAGGCTGAGCAGTTCTTC.

The chain combines TRBV6-5 with TRBJ1-3; possible D gene TRBD1, 5 bases. This CDR3 contains 15 residues. The V gene lost 2 bases and the J gene lost 0 bases, with 8 bases spanning the gap. Germline V gene sequence: CDR1 MNHEY, CDR2 SVGAGI. CDR3 region: CASSYQGTSGNTIYF. CDR3 in DNA: TGTGCCAGCAGTTACCAGGGCACCTCTGGAAACACCATATATTTT.

The rearrangement joins TRBV20-1 to TRBJ2-7; 10 bases agree with TRBD1. The CDR3 is 14 amino acids. Germline loops: CDR1 DFQATT, CDR2 SNEGSKA (reference sequence). The V segment lost 2 bases and the J segment 6 bases; nucleotides outside the gene matches: 7. The CDR3, as DNA: TGCAGTGCTAGACATGACAGGGGGCGCCTCGAGCAGTACTTC. Its translation is CSARHDRGRLEQYF.

In its sample, this clonotype was seen a few times. The chain is built from TRBV2 and TRBJ2-1; 8 positions match TRBD2. This CDR3 contains 12 residues. J was trimmed by 9 bases and V by 6 bases; bases with no gene match: 4. The germline V gene encodes CDR1 SNHLY and CDR2 FYNNEI. This CDR3 is CASSPRGGEQFF. The CDR3 region has the DNA TGTGCCAGCAGCCCACGGGGGGGTGAGCAGTTCTTC. The full variable domain, rest sourced from reference TRBV2 and TRBJ2-1, is EPEVTQTPSHQVTQMGQEVILRCVPISNHLYFYWYRQILGQKVEFLVSFYNNEISEKSEIFDDQFSVERPDGSNFTLKIRSTKLEDSAMYFCASSPRGGEQFFGPGTRLTVL.

This clonotype has a handful of counts. The rearrangement uses TRBV7-2 and TRBJ1-6; D is unresolved. Germline CDR1 and CDR2: SGHTA and FQGNSA. The V and J ends lost 1 base and 9 bases respectively, with 7 bases between them. This CDR3 has 13 residues. This chain's CDR3 is CASSLGGFSPLHF. In DNA, the CDR3 is TGTGCCAGCAGCTTAGGGGGATTTTCACCCCTCCACTTT.

This clonotype was counted a few times. The chain couples TRBV6-2 or TRBV6-3 to TRBJ1-5; no clear D gene. V lost 6 bases and J lost 0, with 12 bases in between. The length of the CDR3 is 15 residues. Germline V gene data show CDR1 as MNHEY and CDR2 as SVGEGT. The CDR3 DNA sequence: TGTGCCAGCAGGATGCCTCAGCATAGCAATCAGCCCCAGCATTTT. It is translated as CASRMPQHSNQPQHF.

The genes are TRBV10-3 and TRBJ2-3; 7 nucleotides match TRBD2. The CDR3 contains 12 residues. Germline V gene data show CDR1 as ENHRY and CDR2 as SYGVKD. The V segment lost 10 bases and the J segment 7 bases; nucleotides outside the gene matches: 8. DNA for the CDR3: TGTGCCACCGGGGAGGGTAAATATACGCAGTATTTT. Amino acid sequence: CATGEGKYTQYF.

This clonotype was detected a few times. The J gene is TRBJ2-5, the V gene TRBV11-2, with TRBD2 matching over 15 bases. CDR1 and CDR2 (germline): SGHAT, FQNNGV. Germline trimming cut 8 bases from V and 7 bases from J; bases unmatched to any gene: 2. The CDR3 sequence is 13 residues long. CDR3 sequence reads: CASGTSGGPTQYF. As DNA, the CDR3 is TGTGCCAGCGGGACTAGCGGGGGGCCGACCCAGTACTTC.

The chain uses TRBV4-2 and TRBJ2-2; 11 bases match TRBD2. The CDR3 totals 17 residues. V lost 1 base to trimming and J lost 3 bases; unmatched junction nucleotides: 4. Germline V gives CDR1 LGHNA, CDR2 YNFKEQ. The CDR3 DNA reads TGTGCCAGCAGCCAAGCGGTAGCGGGGGGGTACACCGGGGAGCTGTTTTTT. As protein: CASSQAVAGGYTGELFF.

In this sample, this clonotype turned up once. The genes are TRBV7-9 and TRBJ1-3, with no clear D. The germline CDR1 and CDR2 sequences are SEHNR and FQNEAQ (reference sequence). V shed 4 bases and J shed 8 bases, with 12 bases lying between them. The CDR3 runs to 13 residues. The CDR3 reads CASSSLVVHTIYF. As DNA, the CDR3 is TGTGCCAGCAGCTCCCTGGTGGTTCACACCATATATTTT.

The genes are TRBV4-3 and TRBJ2-3; TRBD2 matches 8 bases. Germline V gene sequence: CDR1 LGHNA, CDR2 YSLEER. V lost 0 bases and J lost 4; bases outside the gene matches: 6. The CDR3 consists of 16 residues. The CDR3 nucleotides are TGCGCCAGCAGCCAAGATCGAGGCGGGGGGTCAGATACGCAGTATTTT. It is translated as CASSQDRGGGSDTQYF.

This clonotype came up a few times. This rearrangement joins TRBV7-2 to TRBJ2-7; TRBD1 aligns across 8 bases. This CDR3 has 15 amino acids. J was trimmed by 2 bases and V by 3 bases; bases with no gene match: 6. Germline CDR1 reads SGHTA; CDR2 reads FQGNSA. The CDR3 nucleotides read TGTGCCAGCAGCTTCACAGGGGGGCTTCCCTACGAGCAGTACTTC. Translating gives CASSFTGGLPYEQYF.

The rearrangement links TRBV6-2 or TRBV6-3 to TRBJ2-3; the D call may be TRBD1 or TRBD2 (5 bases each). The CDR3 sequence is 12 residues long. CDR1 MNHEY and CDR2 SVGEGT come from the germline V gene. Trimming cost V 5 bases and J 6 bases, with 9 bases left between them. This CDR3 reads CASSPREDTQYF. The CDR3 region has the DNA TGTGCCAGCAGTCCCAGGGAGGATACGCAGTATTTT.

The sample holds a few counts of this clonotype. The rearrangement uses TRBV7-9 and TRBJ1-3, with unresolved D. V was cut by 1 base and J by 5 bases, with 6 bases left in between. Germline CDR1 SEHNR, CDR2 FQNEAQ (reference sequence). The CDR3 spans 13 residues. The CDR3 bases are TGTGCCAGCAGCTTAGGTGCCAGAAACACCATATATTTT. As protein: CASSLGARNTIYF.

This chain joins TRBV5-1 and TRBJ2-1, with 7 bases matching TRBD1. Germline V gives CDR1 SGHRS, CDR2 YFSETQ. CDR3 length: 13 amino acids. The J segment lost 9 bases and the V segment lost 5 bases, leaving 8 bases of the junction unmatched. The CDR3: CASSEGASSEQFF. The DNA of the CDR3 is TGCGCCAGCAGTGAGGGGGCCAGCAGTGAGCAGTTCTTC.

The V gene is TRBV11-2, the J gene TRBJ2-7, with D perhaps TRBD1 (6 bases). The V gene's germline CDR1 is SGHAT and CDR2 FQNNGV. The CDR3 length is 15 residues. V was clipped by 5 bases and J by 0 bases, with 14 bases between them. This CDR3 reads CASSPPRGFSYEQYF. Written as DNA, the CDR3 is TGTGCCAGCAGCCCCCCAAGGGGGTTCTCCTACGAGCAGTACTTC.

J is TRBJ2-5 and V is TRBV6-2 or TRBV6-3, with D possibly matching TRBD1 (6 bases). CDR1 and CDR2 (germline): MNHEY, SVGEGT. This CDR3 is built from 15 residues. The V end lost 5 bases, the J end lost 4 bases, and 17 bases lay between the germline ends. The CDR3 reads CASSHHGQRGETQYF. The CDR3 coding sequence is TGTGCCAGCAGTCACCACGGACAGAGGGGAGAGACCCAGTACTTC.

About this clonotype: Just one base apart from a much larger clone, this may be a read error. The chain's CDR3 is CASSSGWTEDYGYTF. CDR3 nucleotide sequence: TGCGCCAGCAGCTCTGGCTGGACAGAAGACTATGGCTACACCTTC. V is TRBV5-1 and J is TRBJ1-2; weak D call: TRBD1 (6 bases). V lost 3 bases to trimming and J lost 3 bases, with 15 bases between them. The CDR3 has 15 amino acids. Germline V gives CDR1 SGHRS, CDR2 YFSETQ.